The clone carrying this T cell receptor beta chain has only a few counts. This sample stems from a study of blood T cell repertoires in COVID-19. The CDR3 is made up of 15 amino acids. CDR1 LGHDT and CDR2 YNNKEL come from the germline V gene (reference sequence). Trimming left V 4 bases short and J 0 bases short, with 12 bases between. Assay: immunoSEQ multiplex PCR; the TCRdb copy retains only in-frame clones and omits some. The sample has some 300,000 clones, just under 90% seen once; the top ten hold roughly 2.9%. Within 2 weeks before study entry, exposed participants met a COVID-19 case. Material for sequencing was PBMCs or T cells enriched from blood (not recorded which). The chain couples TRBV3-1 (or the pseudogene TRBV3-2) to TRBJ1-1; D is perhaps TRBD1 (5 bases). This clonotype originated in a woman aged 50 to 65 who had been exposed to COVID-19. In DNA form, the CDR3 reads TGTGCCAGCAGCCTAACCGGGGGAATGAACACTGAAGCTTTCTTT. Its protein is CASSLTGGMNTEAFF.